These T cell receptor beta chains were read from a single sample in a study of identifying expanded T cells in peripheral blood. Libraries were prepared by immunoSEQ multiplex PCR; TCRdb keeps only in-frame clonotypes and omits some of them. The repertoire holds some 100,000 clones, with over 75% as singletons. The specimen was blood. These receptors came from a person aged 18-70 years in good health. CDR3s include the opening cysteine and the closing phenylalanine or tryptophan. D genes are given only for firm matches.

J gene | V gene | D gene | CDR3 protein
TRBJ2-5 | TRBV2 | TRBD1 | CASRGRDRQETQYF
TRBJ2-3 | TRBV2 | NA | CASEPTGTDTQYF
TRBJ1-1 | TRBV27 | TRBD1 | CASSFSGTGLAEAFF
TRBJ2-7 | TRBV7-8 | NA | CASSSRPSPWEQYF
TRBJ2-5 | TRBV11-3 | NA | CASKGRLGLQETQYF
TRBJ1-2 | TRBV29-1 | TRBD1 | CSVDRDYGYTF
TRBJ1-2 | TRBV9 | NA | CASSALPGHGYSVLRGYTF
TRBJ2-3 | TRBV6-5 | NA | CASTNSDTQYF
TRBJ2-6 | TRBV6-1 | NA | CASSEALTVYSGANVLTF
TRBJ2-7 | TRBV5-1 | NA | CASSLVGTSYEQYF
TRBJ2-7 | TRBV18 | NA | CASSPLRRGEQYF
TRBJ2-2 | TRBV5-1 | NA | CASSSIPTGELFF
TRBJ2-7 | TRBV6-1 | TRBD1 | CASSVVTGQPYEQYF
TRBJ2-5 | TRBV4-1 | TRBD1 | CASSRQGYQYF
TRBJ2-5 | TRBV7-9 | NA | CASSLGSSSGLQETQYF